This passage covers 30 T cell receptor beta chains from one sample sequenced in a study of shared clonotypes between healthy human individuals. The protocol was immunoSEQ multiplex PCR, while the TCRdb copy is restricted to in-frame clones and leaves out a portion. The sample holds about 2 million clones, about 95% seen once. Positively selected for CCR7, the CD45RO-negative cells used as naive CD8 cells excluded terminally differentiated effector memory CD45RA+ cells. The sequencing sample was made of naive CD8+ T cells sorted from blood. The receptors stem from a man younger than 35 in good health.

V is TRBV27 and J is TRBJ2-3; D call uncertain. V was pared by 8 bases and J by 6 bases, with 21 bases between. Per the germline V gene, CDR1 is MNHEY and CDR2 is SMNVEV (reference sequence). CDR3 length: 15 amino acids. CDR3 in amino acids: CASGPLGPLSDTQYF. CDR3 nucleotides: TGTGCCAGCGGACCCCTGGGCCCACTATCGGATACGCAGTATTTT.

The chain has TRBV15 and TRBJ1-1, with a possible D match to TRBD1 (5 bases). This CDR3 is built from 14 residues. Germline V CDR1 and CDR2: LNHNV, YYDKDF (reference sequence). With 0 bases removed from V and 6 bases from J, the gap between germline ends came to 11 bases. The CDR3 protein is CATSREIPGPEAFF. In nucleotides, the CDR3 is TGTGCCACCAGCAGAGAAATCCCAGGGCCTGAAGCTTTCTTT. The full variable domain, in which reference TRBV15 and TRBJ1-1 provide the parts outside the CDR3, is DAMVIQNPRYQVTQFGKPVTLSCSQTLNHNVMYWYQQKSSQAPKLLFHYYDKDFNNEADTPDNFQSRRPNTSFCFLDIRSPGLGDTAMYLCATSREIPGPEAFFGQGTRLTVV.

The chain employs TRBV30 and TRBJ2-7, with D possibly TRBD1 on 6 matching bases. This CDR3 has 12 amino acids. V was pared by 4 bases and J by 5 bases, with 12 bases between. Germline V gives CDR1 GTSNPN, CDR2 SVGIG (reference sequence). The CDR3 protein is CAWTWGRNEQYF. Written as DNA, the CDR3 is TGTGCCTGGACTTGGGGGCGAAACGAGCAGTACTTC. The whole variable domain, filled in from reference TRBV30 and TRBJ2-7, reads SQTIHQWPATLVQPVGSPLSLECTVEGTSNPNLYWYRQAAGRGLQLLFYSVGIGQISSEVPQNLSASRPQDRQFILSSKKLLLSDSGFYLCAWTWGRNEQYFGPGTRLTVT.

This rearrangement joins TRBV27 to TRBJ2-1, with D maybe TRBD2 (6 bases). Germline loops: CDR1 MNHEY, CDR2 SMNVEV (reference sequence). The CDR3 has 16 amino acids. V lost 5 bases and J lost 0, with 14 bases in between. Written as DNA, the CDR3 is TGTGCCAGCAGTCCCTCGGAGGGGCACTCCTACAATGAGCAGTTCTTC. Translated: CASSPSEGHSYNEQFF.

V and J are TRBV27 and TRBJ2-2, with D perhaps matching TRBD1 or TRBD2 (6 bases each). This CDR3 spans 15 amino acids. Looked up from germline, CDR1 is MNHEY and CDR2 is SMNVEV (reference sequence). V lost 3 bases and J 6 bases, leaving 14 bases between the germline ends. The CDR3 sequence: CASSFLGGRPGELFF. In nucleotides, the CDR3 is TGTGCCAGCAGTTTTCTCGGGGGCAGGCCCGGGGAGCTGTTTTTT.

This clone was counted once. The gene calls are TRBV28 and TRBJ1-5; D gene ambiguous. This CDR3 has 13 amino acids. Germline-derived CDR1 and CDR2 are MDHEN and SYDVKM. The V end was cut by 7 bases, the J end by 4 bases, with 11 bases between. CDR3 in amino acids: CASNLPGNQPQHF. In nucleotides, the CDR3 is TGTGCCAGCAACTTACCGGGGAATCAGCCCCAGCATTTT.

About this clone itself: The sample holds other DNA sequences that translate to the same CDR3. V usage is TRBV27 and J usage is TRBJ1-6; 7 bases match TRBD1. V lost 4 bases and J lost 10; bases outside the gene matches: 7. The CDR3 runs to 14 residues. The germline CDR1 and CDR2 sequences are MNHEY and SMNVEV (reference sequence). The CDR3 region is CASSSTGSDSPLHF. As DNA, the CDR3 is TGTGCCAGCAGTTCGACAGGGTCGGACTCACCCCTCCACTTT.

This chain joins TRBV30 and TRBJ2-1; tentatively, D is TRBD2 (7 bases). The V gene lost 2 bases and the J gene lost 6 bases, with 14 bases spanning the gap. CDR3 size: 14 residues. CDR1 GTSNPN and CDR2 SVGIG come from the germline V gene (reference sequence). The CDR3 protein is CAWSLRGGVNEQFF. Written as DNA, the CDR3 is TGTGCCTGGAGTTTACGAGGGGGGGTCAATGAGCAGTTCTTC.

The chain recombines TRBV6-5 with TRBJ2-1; 9 nucleotides agree with TRBD2. With 7 bases clipped from V and 5 bases from J, the junction kept 6 bases outside the gene matches. The CDR3 covers 14 residues. Germline loops: CDR1 MNHEY, CDR2 SVGAGI. The CDR3 protein is CASTASGIDNEQFF. The CDR3, as DNA: TGTGCCAGCACTGCTAGCGGGATCGACAATGAGCAGTTCTTC.

The rearrangement uses TRBV10-1 and TRBJ2-1; possible D gene TRBD2, 5 bases. V was pared by 3 bases and J by 8 bases, with 8 bases between. The germline CDR1 and CDR2 sequences are WNHNN and SYGVQD (reference sequence). This CDR3 has 12 amino acids. For the CDR3, the DNA is TGCGCCAGCAGTGAAGGAGGATATGAGCAGTTCTTC. Encoded protein: CASSEGGYEQFF.

The rearrangement uses TRBV29-1 and TRBJ2-1; the match to TRBD2 covers 8 bases. The CDR3 has 13 amino acids. Germline V gives CDR1 SQVTM, CDR2 ANQGSEA. Trimming at V came to 4 bases and at J to 6 bases, leaving 5 bases not matched to a gene. CDR3 nucleotide sequence: TGCAGCGTTGCGGGGGGGCCTGGCAATGAGCAGTTCTTC. Its translation: CSVAGGPGNEQFF.

This clone was seen a single time. An end of the junction does not agree with germline; a read error may underlie this. The genes are TRBV7-7 and TRBJ2-2; 9 bases match TRBD1. From germline, CDR1 is SSHAT and CDR2 FNYEAQ (reference sequence). CDR3 length: 15 residues. The CDR3 DNA sequence: TGTGCTAGCAGCTTAGGGACAGGGTCCGCCGGGGAGCTGTTTTTT. The encoded protein is CASSLGTGSAGELFF. The variable domain in full, completed from reference TRBV7-7 and TRBJ2-2, reads GAGVSQSPRYKVTKRGQDVTLRCDPISSHATLYWYQQALGQGPEFLTYFNYEAQPDKSGLPSDRFSAERPEGSISTLTIQRTEQRDSAMYRCASSLGTGSAGELFFGEGSRLTVL.

The chain carries TRBV9 and TRBJ2-2; no reliable D call. Trimming removed 2 bases at V and 2 bases at J, with 7 bases between. This CDR3 has 14 amino acids. Germline lookup yields CDR1 SGDLS and CDR2 YYNGEE. The CDR3 spells CASSVAINTGELFF. The CDR3 coding sequence is TGTGCCAGCAGCGTGGCGATAAACACCGGGGAGCTGTTTTTT.

A single count supports this clone. The rearrangement links TRBV11-3 to TRBJ2-1; a possible D gene is TRBD1 (6 bases). V lost 0 bases and J lost 9, with 18 bases in between. Germline CDR1 and CDR2: SGHNT and YENEEA. The CDR3 has 16 amino acids. The CDR3, as DNA: TGTGCCAGCAGCTTAGACAGGGGAAAAGGTTATATTGAGCAGTTCTTC. It codes for CASSLDRGKGYIEQFF.

Points on this clone: Different DNA sequences within this sample yield the same CDR3. This chain uses TRBV4-1 with TRBJ1-2; no clear D gene. Trimming stripped 0 bases from V and 2 bases from J, with 7 bases between. CDR3 length: 14 residues. The germline V gene encodes CDR1 MGHRA and CDR2 YSYEKL. In DNA, the CDR3 is TGCGCCAGCAGCCAAGATACGGCAAACTATGGCTACACCTTC. As protein: CASSQDTANYGYTF.

The chain is built from TRBV4-1 and TRBJ1-4; D gene uncertain. The CDR3 covers 16 residues. V lost 1 base, J lost 8 bases, and 17 bases lay in between. The germline gives CDR1 MGHRA, CDR2 YSYEKL. The CDR3 reads CASSQGRVGSGEKLFF. DNA of the CDR3: TGCGCCAGCAGCCAAGGGCGAGTCGGGTCGGGCGAAAAACTGTTTTTT.

The chain has TRBV2 and TRBJ1-2, with D maybe TRBD1 (6 bases). The CDR3 runs 13 residues. Germline V gene data show CDR1 as SNHLY and CDR2 as FYNNEI. The ends were cut back, 7 bases at V and 6 bases at J, with 15 bases in the middle. In nucleotides, the CDR3 is TGTGCCAGCATAGGAAATAGGGGGGATGGCTACACCTTC. Protein: CASIGNRGDGYTF. The full variable domain, its missing parts supplied by reference TRBV2 and TRBJ1-2, is EPEVTQTPSHQVTQMGQEVILRCVPISNHLYFYWYRQILGQKVEFLVSFYNNEISEKSEIFDDQFSVERPDGSNFTLKIRSTKLEDSAMYFCASIGNRGDGYTFGSGTRLTVV.

This rearrangement joins TRBV19 to TRBJ1-2, with 8 bases aligning to TRBD1. Germline CDR1 and CDR2: LNHDA and SQIVND (reference sequence). This CDR3 region has 14 residues. J lost 3 bases, V lost 7 bases, and 7 bases had no gene match. CDR3 loop: CASKVGQDHYGYTF. As DNA, the CDR3 is TGTGCCAGTAAAGTGGGACAGGATCACTATGGCTACACCTTC.

This chain connects TRBV10-2 to TRBJ1-1; D gene ambiguous. Trimming cost V 3 bases and J 7 bases, with 6 bases left between them. Germline V gene sequence: CDR1 WSHSY, CDR2 SAAADI. CDR3 size: 11 residues. The CDR3 DNA reads as TGCGCCAGCAGTGAATTGGATGAAGCTTTCTTT. It specifies CASSELDEAFF.

The V call is TRBV7-8, the J call TRBJ2-1; D gene ambiguous. V was cut by 3 bases and J by 0 bases, with 9 bases left in between. Germline V gene lookup returns CDR1 SGHVS and CDR2 FQNEAQ. The CDR3 contains 15 residues. DNA for the CDR3: TGTGCCAGCAGCTTTCTATCAGGCTCCTACAATGAGCAGTTCTTC. Protein product: CASSFLSGSYNEQFF.

This CDR3 is CASSSRQLPYEQYF. CDR3 bases: TGTGCCAGCAGCTCAAGACAGCTACCCTACGAGCAGTACTTC. The chain joins TRBV28 to TRBJ2-7, with D possibly being TRBD1 (5 bases). Germline CDR1 reads MDHEN; CDR2 reads SYDVKM. There are 14 residues in the CDR3. V shed 6 bases and J shed 2 bases, with 14 bases lying between them.

V is TRBV5-1 and J is TRBJ2-4, with a tentative D call TRBD1 (5 bases). Germline lookup yields CDR1 SGHRS and CDR2 YFSETQ. Trimming left V 4 bases short and J 5 bases short, with 10 bases between. The CDR3 runs to 13 residues. The CDR3 bases are TGCGCCAGCAGCCTAATAGGGGAAAACATTCAGTACTTC. Translation: CASSLIGENIQYF.

This chain uses TRBV6-1 with TRBJ2-1; D is unresolved. The CDR3 is 15 residues long. V lost 3 bases to trimming and J lost 4 bases, with 13 bases between them. The V gene's germline CDR1 is MNHNS and CDR2 SASEGT. The CDR3 DNA reads TGTGCCAGCAGTGATGTATTACGAGGTTACAATGAGCAGTTCTTC. Its protein product is CASSDVLRGYNEQFF.

The V gene is TRBV7-9, the J gene TRBJ2-7; the match to TRBD2 covers 7 bases. The V segment lost 4 bases and the J segment 2 bases; nucleotides outside the gene matches: 5. The germline gives CDR1 SEHNR, CDR2 FQNEAQ (reference sequence). This CDR3 contains 14 residues. The CDR3 nucleotides read TGTGCCAGCAGCTCCTCCGGGGGGACCTACGAGCAGTACTTC. This codes for CASSSSGGTYEQYF.

This sequence joins TRBV7-6 and TRBJ1-2; D might be TRBD1 (6 bases). The V and J ends lost 5 bases and 3 bases respectively, with 13 bases between them. The V gene's germline CDR1 is SGHVS and CDR2 FNYEAQ. The CDR3 extends over 14 amino acids. The CDR3 DNA sequence: TGTGCCAGCAGCCGGGGGCCGGGGGACTATGGCTACACCTTC. Translation gives CASSRGPGDYGYTF.

The chain couples TRBV12-5 to TRBJ1-1; 9 nucleotides agree with TRBD1. Per the germline V gene, CDR1 is LGHNT and CDR2 is FRNRAP. The CDR3 consists of 17 residues. V lost 3 bases, J lost 4 bases, and 12 bases stayed unmatched. The CDR3 region is CASGFYGGQGGGTEAFF. Written as DNA, the CDR3 is TGTGCTAGTGGTTTTTATGGGGGACAGGGCGGTGGCACTGAAGCTTTCTTT.

The rearrangement uses TRBV9 and TRBJ2-2; TRBD1 matches 8 bases. Unmatched junction bases numbered 9, after V lost 2 bases and J lost 6 bases. The CDR3 length is 16 residues. Germline V CDR1 and CDR2: SGDLS, YYNGEE. In DNA form, the CDR3 reads TGTGCCAGCAGCGTGGGACGGACAGGGTTCGCCGGGGAGCTGTTTTTT. Its protein is CASSVGRTGFAGELFF.

J is TRBJ1-1 and V is TRBV2, with D hard to call. The CDR3 loop spans 12 amino acids. Trimming removed 8 bases at V and 2 bases at J, with 9 bases between. Germline lookup yields CDR1 SNHLY and CDR2 FYNNEI. The CDR3 DNA reads TGTGCCAGCTGGCGAGGAAACACTGAAGCTTTCTTT. It specifies CASWRGNTEAFF.

The count of this clone is one. The chain is built from TRBV5-4 and TRBJ2-1; 8 positions agree with TRBD1. CDR3 size: 14 residues. V shed 0 bases, J shed 8 bases, and the junction held 4 bases outside the gene matches. Looked up from germline, CDR1 is SGHNT and CDR2 is YYREEE (reference sequence). The CDR3 region has the DNA TGTGCCAGCAGCTTGGGGACAGGGTTTTATGAGCAGTTCTTC. Its translation: CASSLGTGFYEQFF.

V usage is TRBV7-9 and J usage is TRBJ2-1, with TRBD2 matching 7 bases. With 5 bases clipped from V and 7 bases from J, the junction kept 8 bases outside the gene matches. Per the germline V gene, CDR1 is SEHNR and CDR2 is FQNEAQ (reference sequence). The CDR3 covers 14 residues. CDR3 sequence reads: CASSPLGGINEQFF. The CDR3 bases are TGTGCCAGCAGCCCCCTCGGGGGGATTAATGAGCAGTTCTTC.